The source of this TCR beta chain is a study of T cells in Graves' hyperthyroidism and ophthalmopathy. Study at large: Peripheral blood was obtained at initial diagnosis, preceding any treatment. Points from the study as a whole: Stable hyperthyroidism was told apart from ophthalmopathy by a model built on 13 V-J features. Most expanded thyroid clonotypes above 0.001 also appeared in blood.

What was amplified from RNA transcripts were TCR beta CDR3 regions. HTBI primers were used for first-round RT-PCR of the TCR CDR3. MiXCR was run by TCRdb on the multiplex PCR reads, yielding one entry per CDR3 protein. This table holds some 350,000 distinct CDR3 sequences, 15% to 19% found once. J was trimmed by 6 bases and V by 1 base; bases with no gene match: 8. This CDR3 is built from 16 residues. Germline lookup yields CDR1 SGHAT and CDR2 FQNNGV. This clonotype showed up many times. Its specificity is unknown. The PBMCs had their origin in approximately 10 ml of fresh peripheral blood. The TCR was taken from a young woman with Graves' hyperthyroidism that later progressed to Graves' ophthalmopathy. The specimen sequenced was blood. The V call is TRBV11-2, the J call TRBJ2-3; 9 nucleotides align to TRBD1. The CDR3: CASSLVTTGGGDTQYF. CDR3 nucleotide sequence: TGTGCCAGCAGCTTAGTCACGACAGGGGGAGGCGATACGCAGTATTTT.